Shown below are 26 T cell receptor beta chains from a single sample sequenced in a study of cytomegalovirus exposure and HLA in healthy donors. Some clones are missing from TCRdb's copy, which holds only in-frame ones; the method was immunoSEQ multiplex PCR. The sample holds some 160,000 clones, about 88% seen once. Sequences were obtained from PBMCs. The receptors stem from a man between 18 and 35 years old in good health and CMV-seronegative.

The chain links TRBV28 to TRBJ2-7, with 7 bases matching TRBD1. Germline V gives CDR1 MDHEN, CDR2 SYDVKM. The CDR3 loop spans 13 amino acids. After removal of 7 bases from V and 4 bases from J, the junction contained 7 bases not matched to a gene. The CDR3 region is CASTLGQSYEQYF. The CDR3 nucleotides are TGTGCCAGCACGCTGGGACAGAGTTACGAGCAGTACTTC.

V is TRBV2 and J is TRBJ2-2; TRBD1 agrees at 7 bases. The germline V gene encodes CDR1 SNHLY and CDR2 FYNNEI. CDR3 length equals 14 residues. The V gene end was trimmed by 7 bases and the J gene end by 1 base; junction bases not matched to a gene: 3. This CDR3 is CASKRQGNTGELFF. CDR3 DNA sequence: TGTGCCAGCAAGAGACAGGGGAACACCGGGGAGCTGTTTTTT.

The chain is built from TRBV11-3 and TRBJ1-5; 7 bases agree with TRBD1. After removal of 5 bases from V and 0 bases from J, the junction contained 4 bases not matched to a gene. Germline lookup yields CDR1 SGHNT and CDR2 YENEEA. CDR3 length: 15 residues. CDR3 residues: CASSKGTDSNQPQHF. The DNA of the CDR3 is TGTGCCAGCAGCAAGGGGACAGATAGCAATCAGCCCCAGCATTTT.

This chain connects TRBV4-1 to TRBJ2-3, with TRBD1 matching over 8 bases. V shed 6 bases, J shed 1 base, and the junction held 3 bases outside the gene matches. Germline lookup yields CDR1 MGHRA and CDR2 YSYEKL. CDR3 length: 14 amino acids. In nucleotides, the CDR3 is TGCGCCAGCAGACCGGACAGGGGCACAGATACGCAGTATTTT. Its protein is CASRPDRGTDTQYF.

This rearrangement joins TRBV5-6 to TRBJ1-2; 7 bases agree with TRBD1. Unmatched junction bases numbered 12, after V lost 3 bases and J lost 4 bases. CDR1 is SGHDT, CDR2 YYEEEE, per germline. The CDR3 has 16 amino acids. The CDR3 spells CASSSLEPGTVYGYTF. The CDR3, as DNA: TGTGCCAGCAGCTCGCTCGAACCCGGGACAGTCTATGGCTACACCTTC.

The CDR3 DNA sequence: TGCGCCAGCAGCCCCGGGACAGGGGGTTGGAGCACAGATACGCAGTATTTT. It yields the protein CASSPGTGGWSTDTQYF. The rearrangement links TRBV5-1 to TRBJ2-3; 11 bases are shared with TRBD1. The germline V gene encodes CDR1 SGHRS and CDR2 YFSETQ. This CDR3 is built from 17 residues. V trimming: 4 bases; J trimming: 0 bases; junction bases outside the gene matches: 7.

A remark on this clone: Other DNA sequences within the sample encode an identical CDR3. The genes are TRBV18 and TRBJ1-1, with D unresolved. V gave up 0 bases and J gave up 0 bases, with 5 bases separating them. Germline V gene sequence: CDR1 KGHSH, CDR2 LQKENI. The CDR3 spans 14 residues. CDR3 region: CASSPPSMNTEAFF. CDR3 coding DNA: TGTGCCAGCTCACCACCTAGTATGAACACTGAAGCTTTCTTT.

CDR3 bases: TGCAGCGTTGGGGGGGGCTCTGGAAACACCATATATTTT. Amino acid sequence: CSVGGGSGNTIYF. The gene calls are TRBV29-1 and TRBJ1-3; the D gene is possibly TRBD1 (5 bases). Per germline, CDR1 SQVTM and CDR2 ANQGSEA. The CDR3 length is 13 residues. Trimming took 4 bases from V and 0 from J, leaving 7 bases between them.

This chain connects TRBV2 to TRBJ1-1; tentative D call: TRBD1 (6 bases). In germline, CDR1 is SNHLY, CDR2 FYNNEI. The CDR3 runs 13 residues. CDR3 amino acids: CAQVTGKITEAFF. CDR3 bases: TGTGCTCAGGTCACAGGGAAGATAACTGAAGCTTTCTTT.

This chain joins TRBV27 and TRBJ1-1, with D perhaps matching TRBD1 (5 bases). The V gene's germline CDR1 is MNHEY and CDR2 SMNVEV (reference sequence). V was cut by 10 bases and J by 1 base, with 16 bases left in between. This CDR3 region has 14 residues. In DNA, the CDR3 is TGTGCCAACACCCTGGGGCAAGGGAACACTGAAGCTTTCTTT. Protein: CANTLGQGNTEAFF.

The chain combines TRBV11-2 with TRBJ2-7; D is possibly TRBD1 (5 bases). This CDR3 region has 11 residues. Germline V gives CDR1 SGHAT, CDR2 FQNNGV. The V end lost 8 bases, the J end lost 4 bases, and 9 bases lay between the germline ends. CDR3 region: CASAKGYEQYV. Here the CDR3 DNA reads TGTGCCAGCGCTAAGGGGTACGAGCAGTACGTC.

The chain links TRBV10-3 to TRBJ1-3; TRBD1 aligns across 7 bases. V lost 4 bases and J lost 2; bases outside the gene matches: 11. Germline CDR1 and CDR2: ENHRY and SYGVKD. The CDR3 contains 17 residues. CDR3 region: CAISVDPGQLAGNTIYF. Here the CDR3 DNA reads TGTGCCATCAGTGTCGATCCGGGACAGCTAGCTGGAAACACCATATATTTT.

The genes are TRBV11-3 and TRBJ2-2; TRBD1 matches 8 bases. This CDR3 contains 17 residues. CDR1 SGHNT and CDR2 YENEEA come from the germline V gene. With 5 bases clipped from V and 6 bases from J, the junction kept 14 bases outside the gene matches. The CDR3 protein is CASSPDRTGLDPGELFF. The CDR3 DNA is TGTGCCAGCAGCCCCGATCGGACAGGGTTGGACCCCGGGGAGCTGTTTTTT.

The chain links TRBV27 to TRBJ2-7, with 7 positions matching TRBD1. The germline CDR1 and CDR2 sequences are MNHEY and SMNVEV (reference sequence). J gave up 0 bases and V 6 bases, and 5 bases lay outside the gene matches. The CDR3 contains 14 residues. CDR3 amino acids: CASSDRARSYEQYF. The DNA for the CDR3 is TGTGCCAGCAGCGACAGGGCCCGCTCCTACGAGCAGTACTTC.

The J gene is TRBJ2-3, the V gene TRBV5-4, with D possibly being TRBD2 (6 bases). This CDR3 is 13 amino acids long. Trimming cost V 9 bases and J 0 bases, with 11 bases left between them. CDR1 and CDR2 from the germline V gene are SGHNT and YYREEE (reference sequence). DNA of the CDR3: TGTGCCACCTTAGGGACTAGCACAGATACGCAGTATTTT. This sequence encodes CATLGTSTDTQYF. Full variable domain (remainder filled in from reference TRBV5-4 and TRBJ2-3): ETGVTQSPTHLIKTRGQQVTLRCSSQSGHNTVSWYQQALGQGPQFIFQYYREEENGRGNFPPRFSGLQFPNYSSELNVNALELDDSALYLCATLGTSTDTQYFGPGTRLTVL.

The chain joins TRBV5-5 to TRBJ1-2; the D is unclear. CDR3 length equals 12 residues. V lost 4 bases and J lost 6, with 10 bases in between. Germline loops: CDR1 SGHKS, CDR2 YYEKEE (reference sequence). The CDR3 region is CASSPRPDGYTF. The CDR3 region has the DNA TGTGCCAGCAGCCCCCGTCCCGATGGCTACACCTTC.

The gene calls are TRBV27 and TRBJ2-5; 8 nucleotides agree with TRBD2. Germline CDR1 is MNHEY and CDR2 is SMNVEV (reference sequence). V lost 4 bases and J lost 0; bases outside the gene matches: 10. This CDR3 is 17 amino acids long. CDR3 nucleotides: TGTGCCAGCAGTTGGTTTGGGGCTAGCGGGTACCAAGAGACCCAGTACTTC. It encodes CASSWFGASGYQETQYF.

As regards this clone: At one end the junction does not follow the germline gene, possibly because of a read error. This chain connects TRBV28 to TRBJ2-7; TRBD2 matches 11 bases. The CDR3 contains 16 residues. Germline V lookup: CDR1 MDHEN, CDR2 SYDVKM. The CDR3: CASSFGSSGRSFEQYF. CDR3 sequence (DNA): TGTGCCAGCAGTTTCGGGTCTAGCGGGAGGTCCTTCGAGCAGTACTTC.

The chain recombines TRBV7-9 with TRBJ1-2; D is undetermined. Germline V CDR1 and CDR2: SEHNR, FQNEAQ (reference sequence). The CDR3 has 13 residues. Between the trimmed V and J ends, which lost 1 base and 4 bases, there was a span of 7 bases. CDR3 sequence reads: CASSLEQSYGYTF. CDR3 DNA: TGTGCCAGCAGCTTAGAACAGAGCTATGGCTACACCTTC.

The chain recombines TRBV27 with TRBJ2-7; D is uncertain. The CDR3 extends over 15 amino acids. V was shortened by 5 bases and J by 4 bases, with 18 bases between the two germline ends. Germline loops: CDR1 MNHEY, CDR2 SMNVEV (reference sequence). The CDR3 DNA reads as TGTGCCAGCAGTCCACCCCGACGGCCGACTTACGAGCAGTACTTC. It codes for CASSPPRRPTYEQYF.

In DNA, the CDR3 is TGTGCCAGCAGCTTGGGACGGGACTACAATGAGCAGTTCTTC. Encoded protein: CASSLGRDYNEQFF. The chain employs TRBV5-8 and TRBJ2-1; possibly TRBD2 for D (5 bases). The CDR3 is made up of 14 amino acids. Per germline, CDR1 SGHTS and CDR2 YDEGEE. V was pared by 0 bases and J by 3 bases, with 7 bases between.

The chain recombines TRBV7-2 with TRBJ2-3; 12 positions agree with TRBD2. The CDR3 covers 16 residues. With 5 bases clipped from V and 5 bases from J, the junction kept 8 bases outside the gene matches. Germline V gives CDR1 SGHTA, CDR2 FQGNSA. CDR3 nucleotides: TGTGCCAGCAGCCCAGGACTAGCGGGGCCGGGAGATACGCAGTATTTT. It codes for CASSPGLAGPGDTQYF.

This clone was seen a handful of times. The chain is built from TRBV11-2 and TRBJ1-2, with D possibly matching TRBD1 (5 bases). This CDR3 is built from 14 residues. Germline V gene lookup returns CDR1 SGHAT and CDR2 FQNNGV. The V and J ends lost 3 bases and 0 bases respectively, with 8 bases between them. The CDR3 reads CASSFPDTNYGYTF. In nucleotides, the CDR3 is TGTGCCAGCAGCTTTCCGGACACTAACTATGGCTACACCTTC. Supplemented by reference TRBV11-2 and TRBJ1-2, the full variable domain reads EAGVAQSPRYKIIEKRQSVAFWCNPISGHATLYWYQQILGQGPKLLIQFQNNGVVDDSQLPKDRFSAERLKGVDSTLKIQPAKLEDSAVYLCASSFPDTNYGYTFGSGTRLTVV.

Many counts were recorded for this clone. This chain uses TRBV19 with TRBJ1-5; D ambiguous. This CDR3 has 12 residues. With 5 bases removed from V and 4 bases from J, the gap between germline ends came to 6 bases. Germline V gene data show CDR1 as LNHDA and CDR2 as SQIVND (reference sequence). The CDR3 DNA is TGTGCCAGTAGTTCCCCGAATCAGCCCCAGCATTTT. Its translation: CASSSPNQPQHF.

The V and J genes are TRBV28 and TRBJ1-1; a weak D match, TRBD1 (5 bases). V shed 4 bases and J shed 1 base, with 13 bases lying between them. This CDR3 contains 15 residues. Germline-derived CDR1 and CDR2 are MDHEN and SYDVKM. The CDR3 sequence: CASSSSQGSNTEAFF. CDR3 nucleotides: TGTGCCAGCAGTTCGAGTCAGGGATCGAACACTGAAGCTTTCTTT.

The chain uses TRBV2 and TRBJ1-1; D perhaps matches TRBD1 (5 bases). CDR1 is SNHLY and CDR2 is FYNNEI in the germline V gene. This CDR3 spans 13 amino acids. The germline V and J ends were trimmed by 4 bases and 2 bases, with 8 bases remaining between them. The CDR3 loop reads CASSATANTEAFF. CDR3 coding DNA: TGTGCCAGCAGTGCGACAGCCAACACTGAAGCTTTCTTT.